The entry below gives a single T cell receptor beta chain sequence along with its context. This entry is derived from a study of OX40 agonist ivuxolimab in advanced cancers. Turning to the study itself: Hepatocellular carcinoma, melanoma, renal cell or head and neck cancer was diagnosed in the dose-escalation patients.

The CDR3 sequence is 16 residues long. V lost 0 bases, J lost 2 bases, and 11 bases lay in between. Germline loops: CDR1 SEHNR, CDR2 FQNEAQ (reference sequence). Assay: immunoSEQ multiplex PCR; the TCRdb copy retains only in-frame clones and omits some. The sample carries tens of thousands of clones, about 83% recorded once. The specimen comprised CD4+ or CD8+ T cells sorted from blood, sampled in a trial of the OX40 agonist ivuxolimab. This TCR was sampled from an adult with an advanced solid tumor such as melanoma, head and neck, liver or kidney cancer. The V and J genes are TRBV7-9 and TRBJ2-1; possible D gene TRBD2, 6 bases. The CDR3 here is CASSLAGLTTYNEQFF. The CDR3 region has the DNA TGTGCCAGCAGCTTAGCGGGACTTACAACCTACAATGAGCAGTTCTTC.